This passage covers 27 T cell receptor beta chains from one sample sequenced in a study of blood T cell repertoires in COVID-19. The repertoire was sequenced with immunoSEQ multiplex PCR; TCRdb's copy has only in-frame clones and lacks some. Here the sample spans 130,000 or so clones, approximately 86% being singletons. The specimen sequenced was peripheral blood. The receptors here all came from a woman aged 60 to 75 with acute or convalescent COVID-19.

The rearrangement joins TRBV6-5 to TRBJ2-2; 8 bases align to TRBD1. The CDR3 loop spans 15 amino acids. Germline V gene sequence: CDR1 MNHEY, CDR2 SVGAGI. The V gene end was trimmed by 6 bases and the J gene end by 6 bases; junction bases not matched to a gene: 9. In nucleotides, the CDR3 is TGTGCCAGCAGGCGAACAGGGGGAGAAGCCGGGGAGCTGTTTTTT. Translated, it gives CASRRTGGEAGELFF.

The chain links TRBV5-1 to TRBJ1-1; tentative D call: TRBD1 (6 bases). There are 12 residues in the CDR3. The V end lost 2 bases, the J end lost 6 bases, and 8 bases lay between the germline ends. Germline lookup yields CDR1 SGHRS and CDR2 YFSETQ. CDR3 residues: CASSLGTPEAFF. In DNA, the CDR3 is TGCGCCAGCAGCTTAGGGACACCTGAAGCTTTCTTT.

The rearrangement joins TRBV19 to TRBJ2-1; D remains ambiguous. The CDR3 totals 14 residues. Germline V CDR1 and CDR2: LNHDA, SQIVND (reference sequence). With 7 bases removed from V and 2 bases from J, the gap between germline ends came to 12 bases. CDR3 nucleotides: TGTGCCAGTATAAGCTCCCACCCCTACAATGAGCAGTTCTTC. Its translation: CASISSHPYNEQFF.

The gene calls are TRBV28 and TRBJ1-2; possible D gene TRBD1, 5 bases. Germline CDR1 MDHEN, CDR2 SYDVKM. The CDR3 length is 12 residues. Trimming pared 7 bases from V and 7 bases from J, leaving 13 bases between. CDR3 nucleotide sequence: TGTGCCAGCACCCCAGGGCGCATTGGCTACACCTTC. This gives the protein CASTPGRIGYTF.

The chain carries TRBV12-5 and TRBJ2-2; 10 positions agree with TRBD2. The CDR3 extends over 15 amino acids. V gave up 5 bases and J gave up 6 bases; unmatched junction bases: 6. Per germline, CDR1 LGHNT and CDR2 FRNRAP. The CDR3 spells CASGPSGGVSGELFF. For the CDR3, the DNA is TGTGCTAGTGGTCCCAGCGGGGGGGTTTCCGGGGAGCTGTTTTTT.

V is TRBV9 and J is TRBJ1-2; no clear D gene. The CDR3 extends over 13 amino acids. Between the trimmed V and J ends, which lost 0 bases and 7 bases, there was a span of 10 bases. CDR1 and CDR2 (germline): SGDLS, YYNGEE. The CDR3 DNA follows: TGTGCCAGCAGCGTAGGAGGGCGGACTGGCTACACCTTC. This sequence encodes CASSVGGRTGYTF.

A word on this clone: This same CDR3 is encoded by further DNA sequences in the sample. This chain's CDR3 is CASSLAGRGSYEQYF. In DNA form, the CDR3 reads TGTGCCAGCAGCTTAGCTGGGCGGGGATCGTACGAGCAGTACTTC. The V call is TRBV7-2, the J call TRBJ2-7; TRBD2 is a possible D gene (6 bases). With 0 bases removed from V and 4 bases from J, the gap between germline ends came to 13 bases. CDR1 SGHTA and CDR2 FQGNSA come from the germline V gene. The CDR3 extends over 15 amino acids. Using reference TRBV7-2 and TRBJ2-7 for the parts outside the CDR3, the full variable domain is GAGVSQSPSNKVTEKGKDVELRCDPISGHTALYWYRQSLGQGLEFLIYFQGNSAPDKSGLPSDRFSAERTGGSVSTLTIQRTQQEDSAVYLCASSLAGRGSYEQYFGPGTRLTVT.

The CDR3 sequence: CASSSQGTSEDTQYF. In DNA form, the CDR3 reads TGTGCCAGCAGCTCACAGGGCACTAGCGAAGATACGCAGTATTTT. This chain joins TRBV11-2 and TRBJ2-3; possibly TRBD2 for D (7 bases). This CDR3 spans 15 amino acids. Deletions cut 4 bases from V and 5 bases from J, with 16 bases between. Looked up from germline, CDR1 is SGHAT and CDR2 is FQNNGV.

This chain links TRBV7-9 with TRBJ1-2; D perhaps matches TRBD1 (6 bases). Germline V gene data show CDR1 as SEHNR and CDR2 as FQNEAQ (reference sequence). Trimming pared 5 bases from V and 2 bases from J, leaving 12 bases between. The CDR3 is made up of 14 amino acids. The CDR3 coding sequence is TGTGCCAGCAGCAGGACAGTCGGGAACTATGGCTACACCTTC. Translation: CASSRTVGNYGYTF.

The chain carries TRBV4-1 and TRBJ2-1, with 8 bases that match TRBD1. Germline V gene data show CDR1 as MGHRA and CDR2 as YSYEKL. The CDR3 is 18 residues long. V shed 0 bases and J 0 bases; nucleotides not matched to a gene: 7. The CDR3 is CASSQDRQGISSYNEQFF. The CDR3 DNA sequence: TGCGCCAGCAGCCAAGATCGACAGGGGATAAGCTCCTACAATGAGCAGTTCTTC.

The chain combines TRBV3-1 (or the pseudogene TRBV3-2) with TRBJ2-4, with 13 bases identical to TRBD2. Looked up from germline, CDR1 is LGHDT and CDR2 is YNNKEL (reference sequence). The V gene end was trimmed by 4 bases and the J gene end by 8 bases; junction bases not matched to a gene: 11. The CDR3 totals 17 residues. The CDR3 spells CASSLAGTSGAGDIQYF. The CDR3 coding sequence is TGTGCCAGCAGCCTCGCCGGGACTAGCGGGGCCGGGGACATTCAGTACTTC.

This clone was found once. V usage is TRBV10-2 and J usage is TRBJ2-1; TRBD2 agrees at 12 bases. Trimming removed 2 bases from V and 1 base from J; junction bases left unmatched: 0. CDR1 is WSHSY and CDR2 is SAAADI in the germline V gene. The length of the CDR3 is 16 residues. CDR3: CASSETSGGSYNEQFF. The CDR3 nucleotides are TGCGCCAGCAGTGAGACTAGCGGGGGGTCCTACAATGAGCAGTTCTTC.

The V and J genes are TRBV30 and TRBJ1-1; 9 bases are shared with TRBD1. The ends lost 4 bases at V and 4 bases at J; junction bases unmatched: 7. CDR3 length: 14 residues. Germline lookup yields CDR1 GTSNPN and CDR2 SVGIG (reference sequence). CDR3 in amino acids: CAWTVTGGVTEAFF. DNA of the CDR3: TGTGCCTGGACCGTGACAGGGGGGGTCACTGAAGCTTTCTTT.

In DNA form, the CDR3 reads TGTGCCAGCAGCTCAACTCAGGAGACAGGAAACTATGGCTACACCTTC. It encodes CASSSTQETGNYGYTF. J is TRBJ1-2 and V is TRBV5-5; a possible D gene is TRBD1 (6 bases). The length of the CDR3 is 16 residues. CDR1 is SGHKS, CDR2 YYEKEE, per germline (reference sequence). The V gene lost 3 bases and the J gene lost 2 bases, with 17 bases spanning the gap.

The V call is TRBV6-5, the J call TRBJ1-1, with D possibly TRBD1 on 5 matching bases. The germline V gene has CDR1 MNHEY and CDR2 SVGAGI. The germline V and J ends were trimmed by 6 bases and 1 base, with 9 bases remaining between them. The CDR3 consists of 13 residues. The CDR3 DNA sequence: TGTGCCAGCAGGTTGCAGGGGAACACTGAAGCTTTCTTT. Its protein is CASRLQGNTEAFF.

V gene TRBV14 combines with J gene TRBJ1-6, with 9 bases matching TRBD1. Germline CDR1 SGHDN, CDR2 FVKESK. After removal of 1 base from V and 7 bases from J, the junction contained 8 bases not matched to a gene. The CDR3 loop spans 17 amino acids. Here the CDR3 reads CASSQVGQGPSNSPLHF. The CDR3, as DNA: TGTGCCAGCAGCCAAGTGGGACAGGGTCCGTCGAATTCACCCCTCCACTTT.

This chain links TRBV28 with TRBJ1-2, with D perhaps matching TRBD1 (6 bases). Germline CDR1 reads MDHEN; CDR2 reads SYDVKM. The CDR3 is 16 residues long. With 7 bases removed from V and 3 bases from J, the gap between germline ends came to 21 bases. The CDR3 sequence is CASMTGGQGVYYGYTF. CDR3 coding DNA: TGTGCCAGCATGACTGGGGGCCAGGGTGTGTACTATGGCTACACCTTC.

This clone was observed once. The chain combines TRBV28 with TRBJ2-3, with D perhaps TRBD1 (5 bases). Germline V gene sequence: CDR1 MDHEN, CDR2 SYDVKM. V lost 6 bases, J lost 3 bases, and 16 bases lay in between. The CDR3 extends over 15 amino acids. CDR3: CASSSRGTRTDTQYF. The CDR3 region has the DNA TGTGCCAGCAGCTCAAGGGGCACCCGTACAGATACGCAGTATTTT.

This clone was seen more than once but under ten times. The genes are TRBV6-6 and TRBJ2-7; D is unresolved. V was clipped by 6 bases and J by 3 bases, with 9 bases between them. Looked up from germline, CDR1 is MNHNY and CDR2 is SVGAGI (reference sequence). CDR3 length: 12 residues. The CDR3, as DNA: TGTGCCAGCAGAAACATAATCTACGAGCAGTACTTC. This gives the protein CASRNIIYEQYF.

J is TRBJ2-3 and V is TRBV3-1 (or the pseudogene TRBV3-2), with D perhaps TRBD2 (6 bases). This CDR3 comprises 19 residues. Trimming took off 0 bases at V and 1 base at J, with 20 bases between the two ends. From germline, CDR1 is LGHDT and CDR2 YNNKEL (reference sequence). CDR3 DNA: TGTGCCAGCAGCCAAGAAGTAGAAAGGCATGCTAGCGGCACAGATACGCAGTATTTT. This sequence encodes CASSQEVERHASGTDTQYF.

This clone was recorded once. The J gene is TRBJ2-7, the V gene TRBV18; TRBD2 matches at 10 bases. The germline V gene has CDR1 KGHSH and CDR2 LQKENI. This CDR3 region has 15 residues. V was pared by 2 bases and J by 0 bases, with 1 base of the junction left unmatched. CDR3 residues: CASSPSGGASYEQYF. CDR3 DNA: TGTGCCAGCTCACCAAGCGGGGGGGCCTCCTACGAGCAGTACTTC.

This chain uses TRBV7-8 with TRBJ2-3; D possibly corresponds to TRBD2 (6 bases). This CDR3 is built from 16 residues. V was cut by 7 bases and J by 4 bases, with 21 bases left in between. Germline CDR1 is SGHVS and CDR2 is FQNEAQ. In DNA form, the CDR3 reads TGTGCCAGCATCCCCACCGCCCCCGGGAGTGCAGATACGCAGTATTTT. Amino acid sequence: CASIPTAPGSADTQYF.

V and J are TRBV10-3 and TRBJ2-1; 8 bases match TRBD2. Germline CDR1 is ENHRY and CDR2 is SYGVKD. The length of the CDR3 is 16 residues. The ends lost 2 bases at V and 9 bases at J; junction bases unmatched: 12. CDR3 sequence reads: CAISEDDGGASFEQFF. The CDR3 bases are TGTGCCATCAGTGAGGATGACGGGGGGGCCAGCTTTGAGCAGTTCTTC.

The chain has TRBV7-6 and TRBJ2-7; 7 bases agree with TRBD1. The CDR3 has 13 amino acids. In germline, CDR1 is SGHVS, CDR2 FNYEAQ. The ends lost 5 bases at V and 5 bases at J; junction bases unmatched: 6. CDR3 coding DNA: TGTGCCAGCAGCCAGAGGACAGGTCACGAGCAGTACTTC. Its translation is CASSQRTGHEQYF.

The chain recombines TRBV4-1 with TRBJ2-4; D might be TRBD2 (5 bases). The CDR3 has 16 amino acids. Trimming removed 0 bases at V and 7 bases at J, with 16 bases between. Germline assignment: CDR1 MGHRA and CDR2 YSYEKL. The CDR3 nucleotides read TGCGCCAGCAGCCAAGAGCTCGGAGGTAGCCTGAACATTCAGTACTTC. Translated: CASSQELGGSLNIQYF.

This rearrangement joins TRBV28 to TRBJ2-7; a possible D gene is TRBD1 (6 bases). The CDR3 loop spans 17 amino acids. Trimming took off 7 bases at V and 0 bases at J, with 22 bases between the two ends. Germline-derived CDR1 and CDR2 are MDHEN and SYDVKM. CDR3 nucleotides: TGTGCCAGCACCGAAGTTTTCGGACAGAGGAGCTCCTACGAGCAGTACTTC. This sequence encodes CASTEVFGQRSSYEQYF.

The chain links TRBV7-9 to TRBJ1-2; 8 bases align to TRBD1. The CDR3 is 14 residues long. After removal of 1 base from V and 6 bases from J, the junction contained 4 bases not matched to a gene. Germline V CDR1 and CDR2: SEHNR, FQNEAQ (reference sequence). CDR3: CASSLGQGADGYTF. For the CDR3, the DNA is TGTGCCAGCAGCTTAGGGCAGGGGGCGGATGGCTACACCTTC.